A selection of T cell receptor beta chains follows, all from one sample in a study of T cells in Graves' hyperthyroidism and ophthalmopathy. TCRdb called the multiplex PCR reads again in MiXCR, with one record for every CDR3 protein. The sample shows over 700,000 distinct CDR3 sequences, roughly a sixth of them seen only once. The sample consisted of blood. The receptor source for this set is a woman between 45 and 65 years old with Graves' hyperthyroidism that later progressed to Graves' ophthalmopathy. Both conserved end residues are part of each CDR3. A D gene is named only where the DNA matches it firmly. The listing skips clone size in some rows; elsewhere it reads once, few, many or a size class.

J: TRBJ1-1; D: NA; size: many; V: TRBV3-1; CDR3: CASSPWGGAAFF; DNA: TGTGCCAGCAGTCCTTGGGGAGGGGCAGCTTTCTTT
J: TRBJ1-1; D: NA; size: few; V: TRBV20-1; CDR3: CSADSKQNTEAFF; DNA: TGCAGTGCTGATTCGAAGCAGAACACTGAAGCTTTCTTT
J: TRBJ2-3; D: NA; size: NA; V: TRBV9; CDR3: CASSVDSEGLGTQYF; DNA: TGTGCCAGCAGCGTAGACAGCGAGGGACTCGGTACGCAGTATTTT
J: TRBJ1-1; D: NA; size: many; V: TRBV6-6; CDR3: CASSYSDVNTEAFF; DNA: TGTGCCAGCAGTTACTCGGACGTGAACACTGAAGCTTTCTTT
J: TRBJ1-1; D: NA; size: many; V: TRBV12-3/TRBV12-4; CDR3: CASSVRGTVNTEAFF; DNA: TGTGCCAGCAGCGTTCGCGGGACGGTGAACACTGAAGCTTTCTTT
J: TRBJ1-6; D: NA; size: NA; V: TRBV3-1; CDR3: CASSQDAGGSSPLHF; DNA: TGTGCCAGCAGCCAAGATGCGGGGGGAAGTTCACCCCTCCACTTT
J: TRBJ2-3; D: NA; size: few; V: TRBV7-9; CDR3: CASSFWGSSTDTQYF; DNA: TGTGCCAGCAGCTTTTGGGGCAGTAGCACAGATACGCAGTATTTT
J: TRBJ2-7; D: TRBD1; size: many; V: TRBV14; CDR3: CASSLQGVSEQYF; DNA: TGTGCCAGCAGCCTTCAGGGGGTCAGCGAGCAGTACTTC
J: TRBJ1-5; D: NA; size: NA; V: TRBV6-5; CDR3: CASVGYRRGQPQHF; DNA: TGTGCCAGCGTTGGGTACCGGAGGGGGCAGCCCCAGCATTTT
J: TRBJ2-3; D: TRBD2; size: few; V: TRBV20-1; CDR3: CSARVLAGGLDTQYF; DNA: TGCAGTGCTAGAGTTCTAGCGGGGGGTCTAGATACGCAGTATTTT
J: TRBJ2-6; D: NA; size: few; V: TRBV12-3/TRBV12-4; CDR3: CASSLAHGANVLTF; DNA: TGTGCCAGCAGTTTAGCGCATGGGGCCAACGTCCTGACTTTC
J: TRBJ2-1; D: TRBD2; size: NA; V: TRBV7-2; CDR3: CASSLNLRRGGGHEQFF; DNA: TGTGCCAGCAGCTTAAATCTTCGGCGGGGGGGTGGCCATGAGCAGTTCTTC
J: TRBJ2-2; D: TRBD1; size: few; V: TRBV5-8; CDR3: CARGQGANGELFF; DNA: TGTGCCAGAGGACAGGGGGCGAACGGGGAGCTGTTTTTT
J: TRBJ2-1; D: TRBD2; size: many; V: TRBV7-2; CDR3: CASRGGGYNEQFF; DNA: TGTGCCTCACGCGGGGGGGGCTACAATGAGCAGTTCTTC
J: TRBJ2-1; D: TRBD2; size: NA; V: TRBV10-3; CDR3: CAITEGSGGDYNEQFF; DNA: TGTGCCATCACCGAGGGTAGCGGGGGGGATTACAATGAGCAGTTCTTC
J: TRBJ2-3; D: NA; size: many; V: TRBV3-1; CDR3: CASSQSRVQGDTQYF; DNA: TGTGCCAGCAGCCAGTCGCGCGTCCAGGGAGATACGCAGTATTTT
J: TRBJ2-5; D: NA; size: many; V: TRBV6-1; CDR3: CASSEAGVVEVETQYF; DNA: TGTGCCAGCAGTGAAGCGGGCGTGGTGGAAGTAGAGACCCAGTACTTC
J: TRBJ1-6; D: NA; size: NA; V: TRBV4-2; CDR3: CASSQDPPATDGGYNSPLHF; DNA: TGTGCCAGCAGCCAAGATCCCCCCGCAACGGATGGAGGGTATAATTCACCCCTCCACTTT
J: TRBJ1-5; D: NA; size: few; V: TRBV15; CDR3: CATSINVGGVSNQPQHF; DNA: TGTGCCACCAGCATCAACGTCGGGGGGGTAAGCAATCAGCCCCAGCATTTT
J: TRBJ1-4; D: NA; size: many; V: TRBV7-8; CDR3: CASSGLGQGNEKLFF; DNA: TGTGCCAGCAGCGGACTAGGCCAGGGTAATGAAAAACTGTTTTTT
J: TRBJ2-3; D: TRBD2; size: NA; V: TRBV5-1; CDR3: CASSLNGGAGDTQYF; DNA: TGCGCCAGCAGCTTGAACGGGGGGGCCGGGGATACGCAGTATTTT
J: TRBJ1-3; D: NA; size: many; V: TRBV2; CDR3: CASSNDGNLPLLSGNTIYF; DNA: TGTGCCAGCAGCAATGACGGCAACCTCCCCCTCCTCTCTGGAAACACCATATATTTT
J: TRBJ2-2; D: NA; size: many; V: TRBV18; CDR3: CASSPQGQNTGELFF; DNA: TGTGCCAGCTCACCACAGGGACAGAACACCGGGGAGCTGTTTTTT
J: TRBJ1-3; D: TRBD1; size: few; V: TRBV12-3/TRBV12-4; CDR3: CASSSTGVPGNTIYF; DNA: TGTGCCAGCAGTTCGACAGGGGTTCCTGGAAACACCATATATTTT
J: TRBJ1-4; D: NA; size: once; V: TRBV6-1; CDR3: CASTDEKLFF; DNA: TGTGCCAGCACCGACGAAAAACTGTTTTTT
J: TRBJ1-5; D: NA; size: few; V: TRBV6-1; CDR3: CASSEREGYSNQPQHF; DNA: TGTGCCAGCAGTGAAAGGGAGGGGTATAGCAATCAGCCCCAGCATTTT
J: TRBJ1-1; D: NA; size: many; V: TRBV11-2; CDR3: CASSFPTEAFF; DNA: TGTGCCAGCAGCTTTCCCACTGAAGCTTTCTTT
J: TRBJ2-2; D: NA; size: many; V: TRBV5-1; CDR3: CASSRDGIYTGELFF; DNA: TGCGCCAGCAGCCGAGACGGGATCTACACCGGGGAGCTGTTTTTT
J: TRBJ1-2; D: TRBD1; size: many; V: TRBV20-1; CDR3: CSAIDRGDYGYTF; DNA: TGCAGTGCTATCGACAGGGGGGACTATGGCTACACCTTC
J: TRBJ1-4; D: NA; size: few; V: TRBV3-1; CDR3: CASSQDPPGTNEKLFF; DNA: TGTGCCAGCAGCCAAGATCCCCCAGGTACTAATGAAAAACTGTTTTTT
J: TRBJ2-1; D: NA; size: many; V: TRBV11-1; CDR3: CASSLASRAGFYNEQFF; DNA: TGTGCCAGCAGCTTAGCGAGTAGGGCGGGATTCTACAATGAGCAGTTCTTC
J: TRBJ2-3; D: NA; size: few; V: TRBV4-1; CDR3: CASSQEKQGRIDTQYF; DNA: TGCGCCAGCAGCCAAGAGAAGCAGGGAAGGATAGATACGCAGTATTTT
J: TRBJ2-2; D: NA; size: NA; V: TRBV5-4; CDR3: CASSLAGPDLLTGELFF; DNA: TGTGCCAGCAGCTTGGCCGGACCCGACCTTCTTACCGGGGAGCTGTTTTTT
J: TRBJ2-3; D: TRBD2; size: few; V: TRBV29-1; CDR3: CSVGLAGPDTQYF; DNA: TGCAGCGTTGGGCTAGCGGGACCAGATACGCAGTATTTT
J: TRBJ1-1; D: NA; size: few; V: TRBV29-1; CDR3: CSVRDTVNTEAFF; DNA: TGCAGCGTCCGGGACACGGTGAACACTGAAGCTTTCTTT
J: TRBJ2-3; D: NA; size: many; V: TRBV3-1; CDR3: CASSQVSEGTDTQYF; DNA: TGTGCCAGCAGCCAAGTGAGCGAGGGCACAGATACGCAGTATTTT
J: TRBJ2-5; D: NA; size: many; V: TRBV6-6; CDR3: CASSYSNSGQETQYF; DNA: TGTGCCAGCAGTTACTCGAATTCGGGGCAAGAGACCCAGTACTTC
J: TRBJ2-7; D: NA; size: many; V: TRBV20-1; CDR3: CSARTSALDEQYF; DNA: TGCAGTGCTAGGACCTCGGCGCTTGACGAGCAGTACTTC
J: TRBJ2-2; D: TRBD2; size: NA; V: TRBV3-1; CDR3: CASSLYPGGSAGELFF; DNA: TGTGCCAGCAGCCTTTACCCCGGGGGGAGCGCCGGGGAGCTGTTTTTT
J: TRBJ1-4; D: NA; size: NA; V: TRBV29-1; CDR3: CSVQKTTNEKLFF; DNA: TGCAGCGTACAGAAAACAACTAATGAAAAACTGTTTTTT
J: TRBJ2-3; D: TRBD2; size: many; V: TRBV20-1; CDR3: CSAEAGGQNTDTQYF; DNA: TGCAGTGCGGAAGCGGGGGGGCAGAACACAGATACGCAGTATTTT
J: TRBJ1-3; D: NA; size: many; V: TRBV18; CDR3: CASSPDFGNTIYF; DNA: TGTGCCAGCTCACCAGACTTTGGAAACACCATATATTTT
J: TRBJ1-5; D: TRBD1; size: many; V: TRBV12-3/TRBV12-4; CDR3: CASSSGQVRQPQHF; DNA: TGTGCCAGCAGTTCAGGACAGGTCCGTCAGCCCCAGCATTTT
J: TRBJ2-3; D: TRBD2; size: NA; V: TRBV29-1; CDR3: CSVEGLAGDLTDTQYF; DNA: TGCAGCGTTGAGGGTCTAGCGGGGGACCTCACAGATACGCAGTATTTT
J: TRBJ2-1; D: NA; size: NA; V: TRBV10-1; CDR3: CASSESSYEQFF; DNA: TGCGCCAGCAGTGAGTCGAGTTATGAGCAGTTCTTC
J: TRBJ1-1; D: NA; size: NA; V: TRBV7-2; CDR3: CASSTQGRARAFF; DNA: TGTGCCAGCAGCACACAGGGAAGGGCGCGAGCTTTCTTT
J: TRBJ1-6; D: NA; size: few; V: TRBV12-3/TRBV12-4; CDR3: CASSFMKQGWYSPLHF; DNA: TGTGCCAGCAGTTTTATGAAACAGGGATGGTATTCACCCCTCCACTTT
J: TRBJ2-1; D: NA; size: many; V: TRBV20-1; CDR3: CSARVRGGAPIEQFF; DNA: TGCAGTGCTAGAGTTCGTGGGGGGGCGCCAATTGAGCAGTTCTTC
J: TRBJ1-4; D: NA; size: NA; V: TRBV12-3/TRBV12-4; CDR3: CASSLARAPTVLFF; DNA: TGTGCCAGCAGTTTAGCGCGGGCCCCGACCGTTCTGTTTTTT
J: TRBJ2-2; D: NA; size: NA; V: TRBV7-9; CDR3: CASSFGIGYTGELFF; DNA: TGTGCCAGCAGCTTTGGTATCGGGTACACCGGGGAGCTGTTTTTT
J: TRBJ2-5; D: NA; size: many; V: TRBV27; CDR3: CASSRTGFRLETQYF; DNA: TGTGCCAGCAGCCGCACAGGGTTTAGGTTGGAGACCCAGTACTTC
J: TRBJ2-6; D: NA; size: few; V: TRBV9; CDR3: CASSVAGANVLTF; DNA: TGTGCCAGCAGCGTGGCCGGGGCCAACGTCCTGACTTTC
J: TRBJ1-6; D: NA; size: few; V: TRBV11-2; CDR3: CASSSGTSRKSPLHF; DNA: TGTGCCAGCAGCTCCGGGACCTCAAGGAAATCACCCCTCCACTTT
J: TRBJ2-1; D: TRBD1; size: few; V: TRBV7-9; CDR3: CASSLAGTGGWSSYNEQFF; DNA: TGTGCCAGCAGCCTAGCAGGGACAGGGGGCTGGTCCTCCTACAATGAGCAGTTCTTC
J: TRBJ1-4; D: NA; size: NA; V: TRBV5-1; CDR3: CASSWGSNNEKLFF; DNA: TGCGCCAGCAGCTGGGGCAGTAATAATGAAAAACTGTTTTTT
J: TRBJ1-1; D: NA; size: many; V: TRBV6-1; CDR3: CASSRGAMNTEAFF; DNA: TGTGCCAGTTCGAGGGGTGCGATGAACACTGAAGCTTTCTTT
J: TRBJ2-7; D: NA; size: few; V: TRBV4-1; CDR3: CASSQEAPSYEQYF; DNA: TGCGCCAGCAGCCAAGAAGCGCCGTCCTACGAGCAGTACTTC
J: TRBJ1-1; D: NA; size: NA; V: TRBV7-9; CDR3: CASVRGVNTEAFF; DNA: TGTGCCAGCGTCCGGGGGGTGAACACTGAAGCTTTCTTT
J: TRBJ2-3; D: TRBD2; size: NA; V: TRBV7-9; CDR3: CASSPTSGAGDTQYF; DNA: TGTGCCAGCAGCCCTACTAGCGGGGCCGGAGATACGCAGTATTTT